This T cell receptor (beta chain) was captured in a study of blood T cells in healthy people across ages (dated by TCRdb to the mid-2010s). As for the study more broadly: In model experiments, template switching captured about one uniquely barcoded TCR beta cDNA molecule for every two T cells. Using deep sequencing normalized with unique cDNA molecular identifiers, the study measured how TCR beta repertoire diversity changes with age. Four age groups were formed from the donors: young (average around 15 years), middle-aged (just under 40), aged (62) and long-lived (about 75). To avoid experimental bias, donors of different ages were spread randomly across the sequencing lanes. Two additional independent replicas of 1 million unique cDNA reads from the same blood draw were analyzed for two donors (one aged 18 to 30 and one aged 80 or older). The research as a whole found: Compared with the aged group, the long-lived group had more naive CD4+ T cells, fewer expanded clones and increased TCR diversity, suggesting age selection. Since profiling was done on bulk unsorted PBMCs, naive and antigen-experienced compartments could not be conclusively compared. The percentage of naive T cells measured by flow cytometry correlated strongly with observed TCR beta diversity. Observed TCR beta diversity per million T cells fell roughly linearly with age, and a significant reduction was already apparent by age around 36. The CMV infection status of donors was not known, potentially confounding age-related changes in expanded clonotypes. Estimates of total diversity from one million sequenced T cells were regarded as lower bounds and underestimates.

A note on this clonotype: Its antigen is not yet known. No much larger clone exists at a distance of one base, and base qualities are not known.

Reading the germline V gene gives CDR1 KGHSH and CDR2 LQKENI. V is pared back by 3 bases and J by 2 bases, with 16 bases lying between the germline termini. The cysteine opens and the phenylalanine closes a CDR3 of 16 amino acids. Only the CDR3 DNA stays, 48 bases, in frame from base 1. Donors were under 40 systemically healthy Caucasian individuals from Russia aged 6 to 90 years. Approximately 10 milliliters of peripheral blood were collected from each donor into EDTA-treated Vacutainer tubes. PBMCs were isolated by Ficoll-Paque density-gradient centrifugation, with at least 6.5 million obtained per sample. Trizol reagent was used to extract total RNA from PBMCs, with at least 6 micrograms per sample. For every donor, an aliquot of PBMCs went through flow cytometry to measure the percentages of naive CD45RAhigh/CD27high T cells. Library creation used 5' RACE. Instrument used: Illumina HiSeq 2500. A second PCR of roughly 7 to 11 cycles was run with a J-beta primer mix and a sample-barcoded 5' primer. Each TCR beta cDNA molecule received a unique molecular identifier from a template-switch 5' adaptor carrying 12 random nucleotides. Each sample yielded at least 3 million CDR3-containing paired-end reads. First-strand cDNA synthesis was performed from all RNA using the Mint cDNA synthesis kit, with priming by a TRBC-specific oligonucleotide. Following uracil-DNA glycosylase treatment, a first 18-cycle PCR with universal primers M1SS and BC2_uni_R was performed on all cDNA. Turning to the authors' computational methods: For normalization, 1 million high-quality reads, each with a distinct molecular identifier, were randomly selected from each sample. Reads with shared molecular identifiers were discarded instead of being binned into consensus sequences. CDR3 identification, clonotype clustering and error correction used MiTCR with a Q25 quality threshold and the strictest error-elimination algorithm. Lower-bound total TCR beta diversity was estimated with a nonparametric unseen species model using Euler transformation. TCRdb ran its own pipeline on the public reads, namely fastp trimming at Q25 and MiXCR clone calling, and kept in-frame beta chains. Rows merge per CDR3 protein into single entries with the most common DNA and genes. The V and J calls and clone size are TCRdb's, not the authors'. This sample comprises approximately 1,000,000 distinct CDR3 sequences, around two fifths of them detected only once. Less than 15% of the sample belongs to the ten largest clones.

This receptor chain uses TRBV18 and TRBJ1-2; confidence is insufficient to name the D gene. The source material was blood. The source of this sequence is a young man in good health. The DNA sequence is TGTGCCAGCTCACCGGAGCATGCGAGGCTCAACTATGGCTACACCTTC. Translated, it gives CASSPEHARLNYGYTF. Here the CDR3 is joined to the reference TRBV18 and TRBJ1-2 genes, and the full variable domain is: NAGVMQNPRHLVRRRGQEARLRCSPMKGHSHVYWYRQLPEEGLKFMVYLQKENIIDESGMPKERFSAEFPKEGPSILRIQQVVRGDSAAYFCASSPEHARLNYGYTFGSGTRLTVV.